This T cell receptor (beta chain) was captured in a study of beta chain features in type 1 diabetes. With regard to this clone: Its antigen remains unknown.

Each donor gave one heparinised blood draw averaging around 120 mL. Study-wide points: The VDJ junctions of type 1 diabetes patients carried fewer insertions and more deletions.

Expressed TCRB transcripts got sequenced, as all isolated RNA was reverse transcribed. Sequenced by immunoSEQ multiplex PCR; TCRdb stores in-frame clones only, minus some. The sample has 310,000 or so clones; approximately 11% are singletons. With 9 bases removed from V and 3 bases from J, the gap between germline ends came to 18 bases. The germline gives CDR1 MGHDK, CDR2 SYGVNS. This CDR3 has 14 residues. The TCR comes from a woman in her twenties or thirties in good health. The genes are TRBV25-1 and TRBJ2-7, with a weak D call TRBD2 (6 bases). The sample taken for sequencing was naive CD4+ T cells from blood. CDR3 in DNA: TGTGCCAGTAGTAATGGGGTAGCGGACTACGAGCAGTACTTC. Its protein is CASSNGVADYEQYF.